Below, 18 T cell receptor beta chains from the same sample are listed, as sequenced in a study of cytomegalovirus exposure and HLA in healthy donors. The study ran its PCR with 60 Vbeta and 13 Jbeta primers. The repertoire was sequenced with immunoSEQ multiplex PCR; TCRdb's copy has only in-frame clones and lacks some. The sample holds around 280,000 clones; 70% to 90% are singletons and the top ten take roughly 2%. Input material: PBMCs. All receptors derive from a woman younger than 35 in good health and CMV-seronegative.

The chain's CDR3 is CASSLAGDGSSYGYTF. In DNA form, the CDR3 reads TGTGCCAGCAGTCTAGCGGGGGACGGTTCTTCCTATGGCTACACCTTC. The chain joins TRBV27 to TRBJ1-2, with D possibly TRBD1 on 5 matching bases. Between the trimmed V and J ends, which lost 5 bases and 4 bases, there was a span of 20 bases. The germline V gene has CDR1 MNHEY and CDR2 SMNVEV (reference sequence). This CDR3 has 16 amino acids.

The gene calls are TRBV5-1 and TRBJ1-1; 7 nucleotides match TRBD1. Germline CDR1 SGHRS, CDR2 YFSETQ. Trimming took 4 bases from V and 0 from J; bases not matched to a gene: 6. This CDR3 spans 15 amino acids. CDR3 sequence reads: CASSDTGQMNTEAFF. The CDR3 bases are TGCGCCAGCAGCGATACGGGACAGATGAACACTGAAGCTTTCTTT.

This clone appeared once. This chain uses TRBV27 with TRBJ2-1, with D maybe TRBD2 (5 bases). Germline CDR1 and CDR2: MNHEY and SMNVEV (reference sequence). With 11 bases removed from V and 4 bases from J, the gap between germline ends came to 12 bases. The CDR3 is 12 residues long. CDR3 sequence reads: CASARGYNEQFF. The CDR3 region has the DNA TGTGCCTCCGCTCGAGGGTACAATGAGCAGTTCTTC.

In DNA form, the CDR3 reads TGTGCCAGCAGCCCCCTAGCGGGGGGGTTCAATGAGCAGTTCTTC. Protein sequence: CASSPLAGGFNEQFF. This chain links TRBV4-2 with TRBJ2-1; 12 positions match TRBD2. Germline V gene data show CDR1 as LGHNA and CDR2 as YNFKEQ. The CDR3 runs 15 residues. V shed 4 bases, J shed 6 bases, and the junction held 4 bases outside the gene matches.

The chain links TRBV2 to TRBJ1-2; no clear D. The CDR3 is 11 amino acids. Trimming removed 7 bases from V and 8 bases from J, with 11 bases in between. Germline V gene lookup returns CDR1 SNHLY and CDR2 FYNNEI. The CDR3: CASTEGGGYTF. In DNA, the CDR3 is TGTGCCAGCACGGAGGGTGGGGGCTACACCTTC.

The rearrangement links TRBV5-1 to TRBJ2-7; TRBD2 might be the D (6 bases). Trimming removed 0 bases from V and 3 bases from J, with 13 bases in between. CDR3 length equals 15 residues. Germline-derived CDR1 and CDR2 are SGHRS and YFSETQ. The DNA of the CDR3 is TGCGCCAGCAGCTTGGCCACCGGGAGTGGCTACGAGCAGTACTTC. This gives the protein CASSLATGSGYEQYF.

The chain carries TRBV9 and TRBJ1-1; maybe TRBD1 (6 bases). V was pared by 5 bases and J by 3 bases, with 11 bases between. Germline V gene sequence: CDR1 SGDLS, CDR2 YYNGEE. This CDR3 comprises 13 residues. The CDR3 sequence: CASRAGDDTEAFF. Here the CDR3 DNA reads TGTGCCAGCAGGGCAGGGGATGACACTGAAGCTTTCTTT. Based on the CDR3 plus reference TRBV9 and TRBJ1-1, the full variable domain is DSGVTQTPKHLITATGQRVTLRCSPRSGDLSVYWYQQSLDQGLQFLIQYYNGEERAKGNILERFSAQQFPDLHSELNLSSLELGDSALYFCASRAGDDTEAFFGQGTRLTVV.

The chain uses TRBV2 and TRBJ1-1, with D possibly being TRBD1 (5 bases). The V gene lost 4 bases and the J gene lost 3 bases, with 9 bases spanning the gap. In germline, CDR1 is SNHLY, CDR2 FYNNEI. This CDR3 has 13 amino acids. In nucleotides, the CDR3 is TGTGCCAGCAGTGCAGGGCCGGACACTGAAGCTTTCTTT. This sequence encodes CASSAGPDTEAFF.

The chain links TRBV5-1 to TRBJ1-3; D is uncertain. Trimming cost V 0 bases and J 0 bases, with 4 bases left between them. Germline lookup yields CDR1 SGHRS and CDR2 YFSETQ. There are 14 residues in the CDR3. CDR3 in amino acids: CASSLDHSGNTIYF. CDR3 in DNA: TGCGCCAGCAGCTTGGATCACTCTGGAAACACCATATATTTT.

The table lists this clone with a count of one. The chain joins TRBV6-5 to TRBJ1-2; no firm D call. Germline V CDR1 and CDR2: MNHEY, SVGAGI. V was shortened by 0 bases and J by 8 bases, with 16 bases between the two germline ends. The CDR3 sequence is 15 residues long. The chain's CDR3 is CASSYSGSRPWGYTF. The CDR3 DNA follows: TGTGCCAGCAGTTACTCCGGGTCCCGACCTTGGGGCTACACCTTC.

The chain uses TRBV19 and TRBJ1-2, with 9 bases aligning to TRBD1. Germline-derived CDR1 and CDR2 are LNHDA and SQIVND (reference sequence). This CDR3 spans 13 amino acids. The V and J ends lost 5 bases and 3 bases, in that order; junction bases with no gene match: 1. CDR3 amino acids: CASSRTGDYGYTF. DNA of the CDR3: TGTGCCAGTAGTCGGACAGGGGACTATGGCTACACCTTC.

Comments on this clone: The junction differs from germline at one of its ends, possibly a read error. The chain carries TRBV27 and TRBJ1-4; D remains unclear. The germline V gene encodes CDR1 MNHEY and CDR2 SMNVEV (reference sequence). This CDR3 region has 16 residues. CDR3 coding DNA: TGTGTCAGCAGTTGGCGATGGGCCCCTGCTGGTGAAAAACTGTTTTTT. Translation: CVSSWRWAPAGEKLFF. The full variable domain, completed using reference TRBV27 and TRBJ1-4, is EAQVTQNPRYLITVTGKKLTVTCSQNMNHEYMSWYRQDPGLGLRQIYYSMNVEVTDKGDVPEGYKVSRKEKRNFPLILESPSPNQTSLYFCVSSWRWAPAGEKLFFGSGTQLSVL.

The chain joins TRBV30 to TRBJ1-3, with TRBD1 matching over 8 bases. V trimming: 3 bases; J trimming: 4 bases; junction bases outside the gene matches: 2. Germline lookup yields CDR1 GTSNPN and CDR2 SVGIG (reference sequence). CDR3 size: 13 residues. In DNA form, the CDR3 reads TGTGCCTGGAGGGCAGGGGGCGGAAACACCATATATTTT. Translation: CAWRAGGGNTIYF.

In DNA form, the CDR3 reads TGTGCCACACACCAGGGACTAGCGGGGAGGGAGGACGAGCAGTACTTC. Protein sequence: CATHQGLAGREDEQYF. V gene TRBV6-9 combines with J gene TRBJ2-7, with 13 bases fitting TRBD2. Germline V gene sequence: CDR1 MNHGY, CDR2 SVAAGI. The CDR3 totals 16 residues. V lost 10 bases to trimming and J lost 5 bases; unmatched junction nucleotides: 14.

The J gene is TRBJ2-1, the V gene TRBV2, with 10 bases identical to TRBD1. Germline assignment: CDR1 SNHLY and CDR2 FYNNEI. The CDR3 totals 14 residues. V dropped 5 bases and J dropped 14; count of bases not matched to a gene: 12. CDR3 DNA: TGTGCCAGCAGTCCCCAGACAGGGGGCGAAAAAAAGTTCTTC. Protein product: CASSPQTGGEKKFF. The whole variable domain, filled in from reference TRBV2 and TRBJ2-1, reads EPEVTQTPSHQVTQMGQEVILRCVPISNHLYFYWYRQILGQKVEFLVSFYNNEISEKSEIFDDQFSVERPDGSNFTLKIRSTKLEDSAMYFCASSPQTGGEKKFFGPGTRLTVL.

The chain has TRBV7-8 and TRBJ2-5; tentatively, D is TRBD2 (5 bases). The J call could be wrong; TRBJ2-7 is a better fit for the DNA end. The length of the CDR3 is 13 residues. The germline V gene encodes CDR1 SGHVS and CDR2 FQNEAQ. The CDR3 coding sequence is TGTGCCAGCAGCTTCGGACTTTTCTACGAGCAGTACTTC. It specifies CASSFGLFYEQYF.

This chain uses TRBV18 with TRBJ2-5, with TRBD1 matching over 7 bases. The ends lost 6 bases at V and 2 bases at J; junction bases unmatched: 9. Germline V gene sequence: CDR1 KGHSH, CDR2 LQKENI. There are 15 residues in the CDR3. CDR3 nucleotides: TGTGCCAGCTCCCTACAGGGACAGTTACAAGAGACCCAGTACTTC. Protein: CASSLQGQLQETQYF.

The rearrangement joins TRBV9 to TRBJ2-5; 7 nucleotides agree with TRBD1. CDR1 and CDR2 (germline): SGDLS, YYNGEE. The CDR3 covers 13 residues. The V segment lost 3 bases and the J segment 2 bases; nucleotides outside the gene matches: 1. The CDR3 protein is CASSAGQQETQYF. As DNA, the CDR3 is TGTGCCAGCAGCGCGGGACAGCAAGAGACCCAGTACTTC.